Sequencing of this T cell receptor beta chain was carried out in a study of memory CD4+ T cells and cytomegalovirus serostatus. Single viable CD3+CD4+CD8-CD45RO+ cells were sorted as the memory CD4+ T cells. Assay: immunoSEQ multiplex PCR; the TCRdb copy retains only in-frame clones and omits some. The profile covers roughly 50,000 clones, with more than 70% appearing a single time and roughly 0.5% taken by the ten largest. The V end lost 10 bases, the J end lost 0 bases, and 16 bases lay between the germline ends. The CDR3 loop spans 14 amino acids. The germline gives CDR1 LNHDA, CDR2 SQIVND (reference sequence).

Sequencing was carried out using memory CD4+ T cells from blood. The source is an adult in good health and CMV-seronegative. Some clones in this sample may be carry-over from other donors' samples. J is TRBJ2-7 and V is TRBV19; D gene ambiguous. The CDR3 reads CATRKEISSYEQYF. In DNA form, the CDR3 reads TGTGCCACCCGAAAGGAGATATCCTCCTACGAGCAGTACTTC.